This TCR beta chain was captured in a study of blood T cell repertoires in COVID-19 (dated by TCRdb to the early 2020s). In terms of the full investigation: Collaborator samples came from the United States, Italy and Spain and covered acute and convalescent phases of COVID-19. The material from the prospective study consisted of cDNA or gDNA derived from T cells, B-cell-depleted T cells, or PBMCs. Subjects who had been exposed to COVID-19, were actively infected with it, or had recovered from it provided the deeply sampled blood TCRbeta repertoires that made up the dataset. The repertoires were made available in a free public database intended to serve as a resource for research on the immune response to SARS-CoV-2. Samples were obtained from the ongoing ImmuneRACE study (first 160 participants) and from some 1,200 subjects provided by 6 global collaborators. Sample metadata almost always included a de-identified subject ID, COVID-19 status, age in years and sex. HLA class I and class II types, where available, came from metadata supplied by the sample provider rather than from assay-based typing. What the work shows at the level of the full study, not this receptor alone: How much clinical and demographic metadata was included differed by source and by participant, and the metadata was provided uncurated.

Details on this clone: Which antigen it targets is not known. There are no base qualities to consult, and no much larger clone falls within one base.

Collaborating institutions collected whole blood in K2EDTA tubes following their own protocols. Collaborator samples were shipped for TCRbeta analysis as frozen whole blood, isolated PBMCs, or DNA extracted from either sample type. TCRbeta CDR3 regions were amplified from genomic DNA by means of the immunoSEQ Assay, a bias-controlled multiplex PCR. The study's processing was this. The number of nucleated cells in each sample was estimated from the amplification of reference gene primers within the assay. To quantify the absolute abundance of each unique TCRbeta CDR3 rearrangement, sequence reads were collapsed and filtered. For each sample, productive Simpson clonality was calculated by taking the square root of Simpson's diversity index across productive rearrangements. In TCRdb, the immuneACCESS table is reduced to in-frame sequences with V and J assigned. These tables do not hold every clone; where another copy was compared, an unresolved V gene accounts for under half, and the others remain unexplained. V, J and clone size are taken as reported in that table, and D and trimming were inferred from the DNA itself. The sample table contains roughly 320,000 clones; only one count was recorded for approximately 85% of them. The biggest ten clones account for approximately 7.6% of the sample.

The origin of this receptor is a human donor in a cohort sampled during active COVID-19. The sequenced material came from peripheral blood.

The bases read TGTGCCAGCTTAATCTTTATAACAGGGTACGGGCAGCCCCAGCATTTT. Its protein is CASLIFITGYGQPQHF. Recombination linked TRBV7-4 to TRBJ1-5; TRBD1 could be the D gene, as 6 bases match. The cysteine opens and the phenylalanine closes a CDR3 of 16 amino acids. The retained sequence is limited to the CDR3, 48 bases, with the frame set at the first base. Trimming removed 8 bases from V and 7 bases from J, leaving 24 bases between the germline ends. The germline V gene provides CDR1 SGHVT and CDR2 SQSDAQ.